This T cell receptor (beta chain) was sequenced during a study of blood T cell repertoires in COVID-19 (dated by TCRdb to about 2020). Notes on the research overall: The collaborator samples originated in the United States, Italy and Spain and spanned the acute and convalescent phases of COVID-19. The repertoires were made available in a free public database intended to serve as a resource for research on the immune response to SARS-CoV-2. A de-identified subject ID, COVID-19 status, age in years and sex were almost always included in the sample metadata. Deeply sampled blood TCRbeta repertoires from subjects exposed to, actively infected with, or recovered from COVID-19 were included in the dataset. Samples were obtained from the ongoing ImmuneRACE study (first 160 participants) and from 950 to 1,500 subjects provided by 6 global collaborators. HLA class I and class II types, where available, came from metadata supplied by the sample provider rather than from assay-based typing. The prospective study material was composed of cDNA or gDNA derived from T cells, B-cell-depleted T cells, or PBMCs. The paper's findings and limits, for the study overall: How much clinical and demographic metadata was included differed by source and by participant, and the metadata was provided uncurated.

The germline V and J ends show losses of 2 bases and 3 bases respectively, and no gene match explains 2 bases of the junction. The CDR3 runs 16 residues from the cysteine to the phenylalanine. Only the CDR3 region is kept as DNA, spanning 48 bases read in frame from base 1. The germline V gene (reference sequence) yields LGHDT for CDR1 and YNNKEL for CDR2. A word on this clone: No cognate antigen has been identified for it. Base qualities were left out, and no much larger clone turns up one base away.

The immunoSEQ Assay, a bias-controlled multiplex PCR, was used to amplify TCRbeta CDR3 regions from genomic DNA. The study's own analysis went as follows. The number of nucleated cells in each sample was estimated from the amplification of reference gene primers within the assay. Sequence reads were collapsed and filtered to measure the absolute abundance of every unique TCRbeta CDR3 rearrangement. For each sample, productive Simpson clonality was calculated as the square root of Simpson's diversity index over productive rearrangements. Here the immuneACCESS table is served through TCRdb, limited to in-frame sequences with V and J called. Missing clones are a known gap in these copies; in checked studies unresolved V genes cover under half, and the rest lacks a known reason. That table supplies the V and J calls and clone size; D and trimming were determined from the DNA. The sample contains roughly 320,000 clones, roughly 89% of them found a single time. Together, the top ten hold 1.5% to 2% of the sample.

One collaborating source in Seattle enrolled patients during active infection and followed them longitudinally through the course of disease. Collaborating institutions collected whole blood in K2EDTA tubes following their own protocols. For TCRbeta analysis, collaborators shipped samples as frozen whole blood, isolated PBMCs, or DNA extracted from either of those sample types. The TCR comes from a woman in her twenties or thirties with COVID-19, enrolled during active disease. The sample consisted of peripheral blood. The V gene is TRBV3-1 (or the pseudogene TRBV3-2) and the J gene is TRBJ2-4, and TRBD2 matches 12 of the central bases. This receptor carries the CDR3 CASSQRTSGNKNIQYF. The DNA sequence is as follows: TGTGCCAGCAGCCAAAGGACTAGCGGGAACAAAAACATTCAGTACTTC.